The 24 T cell receptor beta chains below come from one sample, sequenced in a study of T cells in tumors after PD-1 blockade. Method: immunoSEQ multiplex PCR; TCRdb's copy keeps in-frame clones and lacks some. The sample yields about 59,000 clones, 80% seen once. The material sequenced was PBMCs, taken before anti-PD-1 treatment. The receptors originated from a human donor with basal cell carcinoma.

V gene TRBV12-5 combines with J gene TRBJ2-7; TRBD2 aligns across 11 bases. This CDR3 is built from 19 residues. Germline V gene sequence: CDR1 LGHNT, CDR2 FRNRAP. J lost 2 bases, V lost 0 bases, and 12 bases had no gene match. The CDR3 DNA reads TGTGCTAGTGGTTTGGTTACAGGGCTCCTAGCGGGGGGAACCTACGAGCAGTACTTC. This codes for CASGLVTGLLAGGTYEQYF.

The V and J genes are TRBV7-6 and TRBJ1-1, with TRBD1 matching over 7 bases. V trimming: 4 bases; J trimming: 5 bases; junction bases outside the gene matches: 13. CDR1 SGHVS and CDR2 FNYEAQ come from the germline V gene. This CDR3 region has 16 residues. CDR3 nucleotide sequence: TGTGCCAGCAGCTCGGGACAGAGGGGCCGCGGGACTGAAGCTTTCTTT. Its protein product is CASSSGQRGRGTEAFF.

In nucleotides, the CDR3 is TGTGCCAGCAGCCCGGGACCGAGGGCTTCACCCCTCCACTTT. Its protein product is CASSPGPRASPLHF. The V and J genes are TRBV6-5 and TRBJ1-6, with D maybe TRBD1 (5 bases). This CDR3 region has 14 residues. With 6 bases removed from V and 9 bases from J, the gap between germline ends came to 15 bases. Germline CDR1 reads MNHEY; CDR2 reads SVGAGI.

The chain carries TRBV3-1 (or the pseudogene TRBV3-2) and TRBJ2-3; D may be TRBD2 (6 bases). The V and J ends lost 0 bases and 2 bases respectively, with 12 bases between them. CDR3 size: 16 residues. Germline-derived CDR1 and CDR2 are LGHDT and YNNKEL (reference sequence). The CDR3 loop reads CASSQEVSGLTDTQYF. The CDR3 nucleotides read TGTGCCAGCAGCCAAGAGGTTAGCGGACTCACAGATACGCAGTATTTT.

Of note for this clone: The identical CDR3 is also encoded by other nucleotide sequences in the sample. This chain connects TRBV7-3 to TRBJ2-3; no clear D gene. This CDR3 is 13 amino acids long. Germline CDR1 reads SGHTA; CDR2 reads FQGTGA. V dropped 1 base and J dropped 4 bases, with 6 bases sitting between them. The CDR3: CASSLSQPDTQYF. The CDR3 nucleotides are TGTGCCAGCAGCTTAAGCCAGCCAGATACGCAGTATTTT.

This clone was counted once. V and J are TRBV7-3 and TRBJ2-1; TRBD1 is a possible D gene (6 bases). The CDR3 is made up of 14 amino acids. CDR1 is SGHTA and CDR2 is FQGTGA in the germline V gene. With 3 bases removed from V and 6 bases from J, the gap between germline ends came to 12 bases. The CDR3 DNA is TGTGCCAGCAGCTTGGGGACAACCGGCAATGAGCAGTTCTTC. Protein: CASSLGTTGNEQFF.

This clone appeared a few times. V and J are TRBV18 and TRBJ2-7, with 8 bases matching TRBD2. Unmatched junction bases numbered 15, after V lost 4 bases and J lost 4 bases. The germline V gene has CDR1 KGHSH and CDR2 LQKENI. The CDR3 has 17 amino acids. As DNA, the CDR3 is TGTGCCAGCTCACTACGGAGAGGGCGGGGGGACTTATACGAGCAGTACTTC. Residues: CASSLRRGRGDLYEQYF.

Points on this clone: Germline and junction disagree at one end, which may indicate a read error. The chain links TRBV7-7 to TRBJ2-7, with D possibly TRBD2 on 6 matching bases. Germline CDR1 SSHAT, CDR2 FNYEAQ (reference sequence). CDR3 length: 16 amino acids. Here the CDR3 reads CASSPDHGTDFYEQYF. CDR3 sequence (DNA): TGTGCTAGCAGCCCCGATCATGGGACTGATTTCTACGAGCAGTACTTC.

Notes on this clone: One junction end does not reproduce the germline sequence, and a read error may be involved. The rearrangement uses TRBV6-6 and TRBJ2-7, with D possibly matching TRBD1 (5 bases). This CDR3 is built from 13 residues. From germline, CDR1 is MNHNY and CDR2 SVGAGI (reference sequence). The CDR3 region has the DNA TGTGCCAGCAGTAACTCAGGGAACTACGAGCAGTACTTC. Protein: CASSNSGNYEQYF.

J is TRBJ2-2 and V is TRBV7-3, with 14 nucleotides matching TRBD2. From germline, CDR1 is SGHTA and CDR2 FQGTGA. The CDR3 sequence is 18 residues long. J was trimmed by 0 bases and V by 4 bases; bases with no gene match: 4. The CDR3 sequence is CASSSRTSGGTNTGELFF. In DNA form, the CDR3 reads TGTGCCAGCAGCTCACGGACTAGCGGGGGGACGAACACCGGGGAGCTGTTTTTT.

The chain joins TRBV18 to TRBJ2-3; the D call may be TRBD1 or TRBD2 (5 bases each). CDR3 length: 16 amino acids. Trimming stripped 1 base from V and 1 base from J, with 12 bases between. From germline, CDR1 is KGHSH and CDR2 LQKENI. CDR3 sequence (DNA): TGTGCCAGCTCACCACGGGGGACCGGGGGCACAGATACGCAGTATTTT. As protein: CASSPRGTGGTDTQYF.

The genes are TRBV5-5 and TRBJ2-3; weak D call: TRBD1 (6 bases). Trimming shortened V by 4 bases and J by 6 bases, and 15 bases separated the two germline ends. Germline V lookup: CDR1 SGHKS, CDR2 YYEKEE (reference sequence). This CDR3 comprises 14 residues. The CDR3 sequence is CASSPDSPTDTQYF. The CDR3, as DNA: TGTGCCAGCAGCCCGGACAGCCCCACGGATACGCAGTATTTT. The full variable domain, completed using reference TRBV5-5 and TRBJ2-3, is DAGVTQSPTHLIKTRGQQVTLRCSPISGHKSVSWYQQVLGQGPQFIFQYYEKEERGRGNFPDRFSARQFPNYSSELNVNALLLGDSALYLCASSPDSPTDTQYFGPGTRLTVL.

This clone showed up just a few times. V and J are TRBV5-1 and TRBJ2-1; TRBD2 matches at 8 bases. The germline V gene encodes CDR1 SGHRS and CDR2 YFSETQ. With V trimmed by 4 bases and J by 5 bases, 2 bases remained unmatched. The CDR3 covers 13 residues. The CDR3 bases are TGCGCCAGCAGCAGCGGGAGTAACAATGAGCAGTTCTTC. It is translated as CASSSGSNNEQFF. Full variable domain (remainder filled in from reference TRBV5-1 and TRBJ2-1): KAGVTQTPRYLIKTRGQQVTLSCSPISGHRSVSWYQQTPGQGLQFLFEYFSETQRNKGNFPGRFSGRQFSNSRSEMNVSTLELGDSALYLCASSSGSNNEQFFGPGTRLTVL.

The chain combines TRBV14 with TRBJ2-2; 13 bases are shared with TRBD2. Trimming cost V 4 bases and J 3 bases; bases outside gene matches: 11. This CDR3 is built from 19 residues. Germline lookup yields CDR1 SGHDN and CDR2 FVKESK. For the CDR3, the DNA is TGTGCCAGCAGCCGGGAGGGACTAGCGGGGAAAGGGTACACCGGGGAGCTGTTTTTT. It yields the protein CASSREGLAGKGYTGELFF.

This chain connects TRBV7-3 to TRBJ1-2; possible D gene TRBD1, 6 bases. Germline V lookup: CDR1 SGHTA, CDR2 FQGTGA. V was clipped by 8 bases and J by 7 bases, with 23 bases between them. The CDR3 extends over 15 amino acids. The DNA for the CDR3 is TGTGCCAGCGCCCTCGAAAGGGACACCCCAGCTGGCTACACCTTC. It is translated as CASALERDTPAGYTF.

The rearrangement joins TRBV27 to TRBJ1-2; TRBD1 might be the D (6 bases). Germline V lookup: CDR1 MNHEY, CDR2 SMNVEV (reference sequence). CDR3 length equals 13 residues. Trimming pared 5 bases from V and 11 bases from J, leaving 18 bases between. The CDR3 bases are TGTGCCAGCAGTCCCATGCCCTTAGGGGGTTACACCTTC. It codes for CASSPMPLGGYTF.

The CDR3 here is CASSQEGGQSEFRGYTF. For the CDR3, the DNA is TGCGCCAGCAGCCAAGAAGGCGGCCAGTCGGAGTTTCGTGGCTACACCTTC. The chain joins TRBV4-1 to TRBJ1-2; D ambiguous. The V end was cut by 0 bases, the J end by 7 bases, with 21 bases between. The length of the CDR3 is 17 residues. Germline V gives CDR1 MGHRA, CDR2 YSYEKL.

The chain is built from TRBV4-1 and TRBJ2-7; D might be TRBD2 (5 bases). The CDR3 is 16 amino acids. Trimming removed 1 base at V and 0 bases at J, with 13 bases between. Germline lookup yields CDR1 MGHRA and CDR2 YSYEKL. This CDR3 reads CASSQGGLGDSYEQYF. The CDR3 coding sequence is TGCGCCAGCAGCCAAGGGGGTCTCGGGGACTCCTACGAGCAGTACTTC.

The chain employs TRBV19 and TRBJ2-1, with 9 positions matching TRBD2. CDR1 and CDR2 (germline): LNHDA, SQIVND (reference sequence). The CDR3 is 17 amino acids. V dropped 6 bases and J dropped 0; count of bases not matched to a gene: 9. CDR3 sequence: CASSSTGSGSSYNEQFF. CDR3 sequence (DNA): TGTGCCAGTAGCTCGACGGGTAGCGGGAGCTCCTACAATGAGCAGTTCTTC.

The genes are TRBV19 and TRBJ1-1; D is perhaps TRBD1 (6 bases). Trimming left V 3 bases short and J 6 bases short, with 11 bases between. There are 13 residues in the CDR3. CDR1 LNHDA and CDR2 SQIVND come from the germline V gene (reference sequence). The CDR3 region is CASSIRDIAEAFF. The CDR3 region has the DNA TGTGCCAGTAGTATCAGGGACATAGCTGAAGCTTTCTTT.

This clone was picked up a small number of times. The gene calls are TRBV9 and TRBJ1-2; tentatively, D is TRBD1 (6 bases). Trimming took off 4 bases at V and 6 bases at J, with 16 bases between the two ends. The germline gives CDR1 SGDLS, CDR2 YYNGEE. This CDR3 spans 14 amino acids. In DNA form, the CDR3 reads TGTGCCAGCAGCCCCCGGGGAGGGGGTGATGGCTACACCTTC. This gives the protein CASSPRGGGDGYTF.

The rearrangement joins TRBV7-9 to TRBJ1-4; weak D call: TRBD1 (6 bases). V lost 3 bases and J 6 bases, leaving 8 bases between the germline ends. The CDR3 is 13 amino acids. Germline V gene sequence: CDR1 SEHNR, CDR2 FQNEAQ (reference sequence). The CDR3 is CASSLGAHEKLFF. CDR3 in DNA: TGTGCCAGCAGCTTGGGGGCCCATGAAAAACTGTTTTTT.

This chain joins TRBV5-5 and TRBJ1-2; 7 nucleotides match TRBD1. The germline V gene has CDR1 SGHKS and CDR2 YYEKEE (reference sequence). The CDR3 runs 15 residues. J was trimmed by 0 bases and V by 5 bases; bases with no gene match: 7. The CDR3 DNA follows: TGTGCCAGCAGACAGGACAGGCTCGCTAACTATGGCTACACCTTC. This gives the protein CASRQDRLANYGYTF.

Written as DNA, the CDR3 is TGTGCCAGCAGCCAAGGTATAGGGTCATCTTCACCCCTCCACTTT. Encoded protein: CASSQGIGSSSPLHF. The chain links TRBV3-1 (or the pseudogene TRBV3-2) to TRBJ1-6; D is unresolved. Germline-derived CDR1 and CDR2 are LGHDT and YNNKEL (reference sequence). CDR3 size: 15 residues. V was cut by 1 base and J by 9 bases, with 13 bases left in between.